This T cell receptor beta chain was observed in a study of blood T cells in healthy people across ages. Isolated PBMCs totaled at least 6 million in each sample. This clonotype came up a few times. Germline assignment: CDR1 LGHNA and CDR2 YSLEER. Trimming took 0 bases from V and 6 from J; bases not matched to a gene: 14. This CDR3 spans 18 amino acids. A second roughly 6 to 11 cycle PCR used barcoded and J-beta primers. TCRdb re-derived calls from the 5' RACE reads in MiXCR, one entry per CDR3 protein. The table shows 1,800,000 or so distinct CDR3 sequences, with around 42% occurring only once. The sequence was obtained from a human donor in good health. Material for sequencing was blood. The V gene is TRBV4-3, the J gene TRBJ2-1; 7 nucleotides align to TRBD1. The CDR3 is CASSQDFGTDFYGNEQFF. The DNA for the CDR3 is TGCGCCAGCAGCCAAGACTTCGGGACAGATTTTTATGGCAATGAGCAGTTCTTC.